The 5 T cell receptor beta chains below come from one sample, sequenced in a study of T cell responses to AZD1222 COVID-19 vaccine. Measured with immunoSEQ multiplex PCR; TCRdb has only the in-frame clones, and not every one. The table has around 120,000 clones, 65% to 90% seen once; the top ten hold around a quarter. This specimen was peripheral blood, taken 28 days after the second AZD1222 dose. These receptors came from an adult who received the AZD1222 COVID-19 vaccine.

Only one count was recorded for this clone. The chain links TRBV15 to TRBJ2-3, with 14 bases fitting TRBD2. J lost 2 bases, V lost 1 base, and 5 bases had no gene match. The CDR3 contains 18 residues. The germline V gene encodes CDR1 LNHNV and CDR2 YYDKDF (reference sequence). The CDR3 nucleotides are TGTGCCACCAGCAGAGGGGGGACTAGCGGGGGACCCACAGATACGCAGTATTTT. Translating gives CATSRGGTSGGPTDTQYF.

The chain is built from TRBV28 and TRBJ1-4, with 9 positions matching TRBD1. V was clipped by 2 bases and J by 7 bases; unmatched bases: 8. The germline CDR1 and CDR2 sequences are MDHEN and SYDVKM. CDR3 size: 16 residues. CDR3 sequence reads: CASSLESGTGLEKLFF. CDR3 nucleotides: TGTGCCAGCAGTTTAGAGTCCGGGACAGGGCTTGAAAAACTGTTTTTT. Full variable domain (rest looked up from reference TRBV28 and TRBJ1-4): DVKVTQSSRYLVKRTGEKVFLECVQDMDHENMFWYRQDPGLGLRLIYFSYDVKMKEKGDIPEGYSVSREKKERFSLILESASTNQTSMYLCASSLESGTGLEKLFFGSGTQLSVL.

The J gene is TRBJ2-4, the V gene TRBV5-1; TRBD1 might be the D (6 bases). Germline CDR1 is SGHRS and CDR2 is YFSETQ. Trimming removed 4 bases from V and 7 bases from J, with 15 bases in between. The CDR3 runs 14 residues. CDR3 DNA: TGCGCCAGCAGCCCTCGGGAAGGGGGTAACATTCAGTACTTC. Translation: CASSPREGGNIQYF.

The chain combines TRBV6-1 with TRBJ1-2; TRBD1 matches at 12 bases. The trim removed 0 bases at V and 4 bases at J, leaving 6 bases unmatched. This CDR3 is built from 17 residues. Germline V CDR1 and CDR2: MNHNS, SASEGT. The CDR3 DNA follows: TGTGCCAGCAGTGAAGCGGGACAGGGGGCTCTTGTCTATGGCTACACCTTC. It yields the protein CASSEAGQGALVYGYTF.

The V call is TRBV29-1, the J call TRBJ2-3; no clear D gene. Trimming left V 8 bases short and J 6 bases short, with 15 bases between. Germline loops: CDR1 SQVTM, CDR2 ANQGSEA. This CDR3 comprises 12 residues. The CDR3 DNA follows: TGCAGCTCAGTACTTGGAATTGATACGCAGTATTTT. This sequence encodes CSSVLGIDTQYF.